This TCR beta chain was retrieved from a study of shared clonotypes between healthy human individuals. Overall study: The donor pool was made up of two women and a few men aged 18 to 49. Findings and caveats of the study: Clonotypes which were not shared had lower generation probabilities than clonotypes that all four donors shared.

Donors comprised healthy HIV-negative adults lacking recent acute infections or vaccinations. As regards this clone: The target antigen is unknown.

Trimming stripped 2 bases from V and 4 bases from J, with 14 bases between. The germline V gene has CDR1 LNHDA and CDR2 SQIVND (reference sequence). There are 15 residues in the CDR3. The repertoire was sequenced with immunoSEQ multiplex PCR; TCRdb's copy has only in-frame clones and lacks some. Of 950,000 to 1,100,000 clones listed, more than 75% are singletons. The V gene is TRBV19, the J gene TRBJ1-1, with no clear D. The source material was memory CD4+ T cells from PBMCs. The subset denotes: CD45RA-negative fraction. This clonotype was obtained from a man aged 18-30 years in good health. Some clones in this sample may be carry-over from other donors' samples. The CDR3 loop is CASSITPGEVTEAFF. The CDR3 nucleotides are TGTGCCAGTAGTATAACGCCGGGTGAGGTCACTGAAGCTTTCTTT. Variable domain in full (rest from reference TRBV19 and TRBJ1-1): DGGITQSPKYLFRKEGQNVTLSCEQNLNHDAMYWYRQDPGQGLRLIYYSQIVNDFQKGDIAEGYSVSREKKESFPLTVTSAQKNPTAFYLCASSITPGEVTEAFFGQGTRLTVV.